These 10 T cell receptor beta chains were all obtained from the same sample, sequenced in a study of graft-versus-host responses after intestinal transplantation. These receptors lack a known antigen. Profiling relied on immunoSEQ multiplex PCR, and the TCRdb table lists in-frame clones only, not all of them. The sample records about 85,000 clones, about 91% being singletons. This specimen was unstimulated CD8+ T cells sorted from spleen or lymph node cells, taken before transplant. The receptor set was obtained from a human donor who was the organ donor for an intestinal transplant.

This clone was detected only once. The CDR3 loop reads CASTSGGRGIHEQFF. In DNA form, the CDR3 reads TGTGCCAGTACTAGCGGGGGCCGAGGCATCCATGAGCAGTTCTTC. The chain employs TRBV2 and TRBJ2-1; TRBD2 matches at 11 bases. The CDR3 spans 15 residues. Germline loops: CDR1 SNHLY, CDR2 FYNNEI. The junction had 12 bases not matched to a gene; V was cut back by 9 bases and J by 8 bases.

This chain uses TRBV5-4 with TRBJ1-2; D is uncertain. This CDR3 is 14 amino acids long. The V gene's germline CDR1 is SGHNT and CDR2 YYREEE (reference sequence). V was clipped by 5 bases and J by 3 bases, with 14 bases between them. CDR3 in DNA: TGTGCCAGCAGTTTCGACGTAGGAGACTATGGCTACACCTTC. Amino acid sequence: CASSFDVGDYGYTF.

The rearrangement joins TRBV4-2 to TRBJ1-1, with D perhaps TRBD1 (5 bases). In germline, CDR1 is LGHNA, CDR2 YNFKEQ. V dropped 0 bases and J dropped 6 bases, with 14 bases sitting between them. The length of the CDR3 is 15 residues. The CDR3 DNA reads TGTGCCAGCAGCCAAGATTCCGGTATGACAGCTGAAGCTTTCTTT. This codes for CASSQDSGMTAEAFF.

This sequence joins TRBV2 and TRBJ1-4, with D hard to call. From germline, CDR1 is SNHLY and CDR2 FYNNEI. CDR3 length equals 18 residues. Trimming shortened V by 4 bases and J by 3 bases, and 21 bases separated the two germline ends. The CDR3 DNA follows: TGTGCCAGCAGTGGGCGGGCAGAAGGGCGGTTGGCTAATGAAAAACTGTTTTTT. Amino acid sequence: CASSGRAEGRLANEKLFF.

This clone was observed a few times. The V gene is TRBV10-3, the J gene TRBJ1-3; no firm D call. Germline V gene sequence: CDR1 ENHRY, CDR2 SYGVKD. CDR3 length: 15 residues. V was trimmed by 10 bases and J by 0 bases, leaving 16 bases between them. The CDR3: CATHSDGNSGNTIYF. In DNA form, the CDR3 reads TGTGCCACCCACTCGGACGGTAACTCTGGAAACACCATATATTTT.

V and J are TRBV6-5 and TRBJ2-6; no definite D call. Deletions cut 6 bases from V and 0 bases from J, with 6 bases between. This CDR3 contains 14 residues. The germline gives CDR1 MNHEY, CDR2 SVGAGI. CDR3 sequence: CASRIPSGANVLTF. CDR3 DNA sequence: TGTGCCAGCAGAATCCCCTCTGGGGCCAACGTCCTGACTTTC.

The chain links TRBV5-1 to TRBJ2-1; possibly TRBD1 for D (5 bases). From germline, CDR1 is SGHRS and CDR2 YFSETQ. V lost 0 bases and J 2 bases, leaving 9 bases between the germline ends. The CDR3 extends over 15 amino acids. CDR3 nucleotides: TGCGCCAGCAGCTTGGACTGGGGCGCCTACAATGAGCAGTTCTTC. Protein: CASSLDWGAYNEQFF.

The chain links TRBV5-1 to TRBJ2-7, with TRBD1 as a possible D gene (5 bases). With 0 bases removed from V and 3 bases from J, the gap between germline ends came to 7 bases. The CDR3 length is 13 residues. Germline values: CDR1 SGHRS, CDR2 YFSETQ. CDR3: CASSLVQGYEQYF. CDR3 bases: TGCGCCAGCAGCTTGGTGCAGGGCTACGAGCAGTACTTC.

This chain connects TRBV27 to TRBJ2-7; 8 bases map to TRBD2. Trimming cost V 6 bases and J 0 bases; bases outside gene matches: 7. CDR3 length: 15 amino acids. Per the germline V gene, CDR1 is MNHEY and CDR2 is SMNVEV (reference sequence). The CDR3, as DNA: TGTGCCAGCAGCCTCAGCGGGGGTGCCTCCTACGAGCAGTACTTC. It encodes CASSLSGGASYEQYF.

The V gene is TRBV15, the J gene TRBJ1-1; no reliable D call. The length of the CDR3 is 13 residues. From germline, CDR1 is LNHNV and CDR2 YYDKDF (reference sequence). Deletions cut 3 bases from V and 4 bases from J, with 9 bases between. The CDR3 DNA reads TGTGCCACCAGCAGTGGGGTGAGCACTGAAGCTTTCTTT. Translating it yields CATSSGVSTEAFF.